This TCR beta chain is from a study of blood T cell repertoires in COVID-19. Across the whole study: Donors in the United States, Italy and Spain gave samples during acute or convalescent COVID-19. Sample material is recorded as cDNA or gDNA derived from T cells, B-cell-depleted T cells, or PBMCs.

Authors' analysis steps: Amplification with reference gene primers provided the estimates of nucleated cell counts. The protocol was immunoSEQ multiplex PCR, while the TCRdb copy is restricted to in-frame clones and leaves out a portion. The DNA gave D and trimming, while V, J and clone size come from that table. This repertoire shows around 92,000 clones, roughly 82% found once; its top ten account for roughly 27%. Germline loops: CDR1 MDHEN, CDR2 SYDVKM. V gave up 4 bases and J gave up 5 bases; unmatched junction bases: 7. The CDR3 consists of 15 residues. Sequencing was performed on peripheral blood. This chain links TRBV28 with TRBJ2-1, with 8 bases aligning to TRBD2. The TCR sequence derives from a human donor in a cohort sampled during active COVID-19. The CDR3 DNA is TGTGCCAGCAGTTCCCCGGGGGGGTTACACAATGAGCAGTTCTTC. Translated: CASSSPGGLHNEQFF.